This TCR beta chain derives from a study of high-grade serous ovarian cancer treatment subgroups (dated by TCRdb to about 2021). About the investigation overall: Sequencing yielded a mean of approximately 15,000 reads and approximately 7,000 unique TCR beta rearrangements per sample. The study profiled TCR beta repertoires in high-grade serous ovarian cancer patients grouped by complete gross resection or neoadjuvant chemotherapy response under a laparoscopic triage algorithm. Of the approximately 30 patients in the cohort, around ten had no residual disease after primary surgery (R0), around ten were excellent NACT responders, and around ten were poor NACT responders. In total there were approximately 82 samples, since every patient provided one primary tumor sample and two metastatic tumor samples.

The 75 to 100 tumor samples underwent high-throughput TCR profiling with ImmunoSEQ. Processing in the source paper ran as follows. The repertoire diversity metrics included richness (unique productive sequences), clonality, evenness and relatedness, and the Bhattacharyya coefficient was used to measure similarity between samples. A sensitivity analysis excluded TCRs with fewer than two reads and gave consistent conclusions. In TCRdb, the immuneACCESS table is reduced to in-frame sequences with V and J assigned. These tables do not hold every clone; where another copy was compared, an unresolved V gene accounts for under half, and the others remain unexplained. The V and J calls and the clone size are those of that table, but D and trimming were determined from the DNA. A total of about 9,000 clones appear in this sample, around 72% of them only once. The ten most abundant clones make up approximately 10% of the sample.

General findings and caveats noted by the study authors: TCR clonal relatedness correlated positively with neoantigen level and, by trend, with copy number variation and mutation load from whole-genome sequencing. Spatial information was not captured by bulk tumor TCR sequencing, so insight into HGSC tumor complexity and diversity was limited. Repertoire similarity between tumors from the same patient ranged from about 0.095 to 0.85, while tumors from different patients showed almost no similarity. TCR repertoire analyses were focused on CDR3, and CDR1 and CDR2 were not analyzed.

CDR3 length: 13 amino acids, cysteine to phenylalanine. The read is trimmed to its CDR3 DNA, 39 bases read in frame from base 1. The trim is 5 bases for V and 8 bases for J, with a gap of 15 bases between the germline ends. Per the germline V gene, SGHTA is the CDR1 and FQGTGA is the CDR2. This clone came up a few times. It lacks a known antigen. It has no much larger one-base neighbor in the sample; base qualities were not kept. Collection of tumor samples took place before definitive surgery or chemotherapy. The MD Anderson Biospecimen Extraction Resource handled genomic DNA extraction, while the MD Anderson Cancer Genomics Laboratory carried out the TCR sequencing.

The V and J genes are TRBV7-3 and TRBJ1-2; the D gene cannot be resolved reliably. The receptor's source is a human donor with high-grade serous ovarian cancer. What was sequenced was tumor tissue. This receptor has the CDR3 CASSIDRGGGYTF. The DNA sequence is TGTGCCAGCAGCATCGACCGGGGAGGAGGCTACACCTTC.